Below, one T cell receptor (beta chain) is given with its context. No antigen is known for it. The sample is drawn from a study of cytomegalovirus exposure and HLA in healthy donors. Study at large: Some 85 million unique TCRs, all from HLA-typed donors, were included in an early release of the data. Study-wide results and limits: With later analysis, a missense DCLRE1C variant became linked to TCR beta V- and J-gene trimming.

Researchers ran the PCR with 60 Vbeta and 13 Jbeta primers. The repertoire was sequenced with immunoSEQ multiplex PCR; TCRdb's copy has only in-frame clones and lacks some. The table records 130,000 or so clones, around four fifths of them present only once. This clonotype was obtained from a man aged 35 to 55 in good health and CMV-seronegative. The material sequenced was PBMCs.

Here the CDR3 DNA reads TGCGCCAGCAGCACAACCCTGACAGGGCGAGAGACCCAGTACTTC. This gives the protein CASSTTLTGRETQYF. This chain connects TRBV5-1 to TRBJ2-5, with 7 bases fitting TRBD1. There are 15 residues in the CDR3. Germline assignment: CDR1 SGHRS and CDR2 YFSETQ. V lost 4 bases and J lost 4; bases outside the gene matches: 10.